One sample yielded the 24 T cell receptor beta chains listed below, sequenced in a study of T cells in Graves' hyperthyroidism and ophthalmopathy. The source material, RNA transcripts, was used to amplify TCR beta CDR3 regions. The HTBI primer set was used in a first-round RT-PCR of the TCR CDR3. TCRdb independently ran MiXCR on the multiplex PCR reads; one entry per CDR3 protein. The table lists hundreds of thousands of distinct CDR3 sequences, around a third of them singletons, with around 32% in the top ten. The source material was blood. These receptors came from a woman aged 35 to 49 with Graves' hyperthyroidism.

This clonotype has at least ten counts. V gene TRBV7-2 combines with J gene TRBJ1-6, with 9 positions matching TRBD1. Unmatched junction bases numbered 5, after V lost 6 bases and J lost 2 bases. In germline, CDR1 is SGHTA, CDR2 FQGNSA. This CDR3 spans 16 amino acids. In DNA, the CDR3 is TGTGCCAGCAGAAGACAGGGGGGGACCTATAATTCACCCCTCCACTTT. This codes for CASRRQGGTYNSPLHF.

This clonotype was found a few times. The chain uses TRBV6-6 and TRBJ1-4; D is unclear. The CDR3 sequence is 15 residues long. V lost 6 bases, J lost 8 bases, and 19 bases lay in between. CDR1 is MNHNY and CDR2 is SVGAGI in the germline V gene (reference sequence). CDR3 amino acids: CASSPATLRGEKLFF. The CDR3 region has the DNA TGTGCCAGCAGCCCCGCGACACTTCGAGGGGAAAAACTGTTTTTT.

The V gene is TRBV20-1, the J gene TRBJ2-7; TRBD2 matches 10 bases. After removal of 4 bases from V and 5 bases from J, the junction contained 8 bases not matched to a gene. The length of the CDR3 is 14 residues. CDR1 DFQATT and CDR2 SNEGSKA come from the germline V gene (reference sequence). Written as DNA, the CDR3 is TGCAGTGCTATGGGGCTAGCGGGAGTCGACGAGCAGTACTTC. Protein sequence: CSAMGLAGVDEQYF.

To note about this clonotype: A much bigger clone sits one base away, suggesting this may be a read error. The rearrangement uses TRBV7-9 and TRBJ2-3; D remains unclear. CDR1 and CDR2 (germline): SEHNR, FQNEAQ (reference sequence). The CDR3 has 14 residues. For the CDR3, the DNA is TGTGCCAGCAGCCCGACGTATGACACAGATACGCGGTATTTT. This translates into CASSPTYDTDTRYF.

The chain is built from TRBV6-5 and TRBJ1-5; tentative D call: TRBD1 (5 bases). Trimming stripped 5 bases from V and 1 base from J, with 15 bases between. Per the germline V gene, CDR1 is MNHEY and CDR2 is SVGAGI. The CDR3 covers 16 residues. The CDR3 is CASSPWGVSSNQPQHF. The DNA of the CDR3 is TGTGCCAGCAGTCCCTGGGGGGTAAGCAGCAATCAGCCCCAGCATTTT.

This clonotype was recorded at least ten times. The J gene is TRBJ2-3, the V gene TRBV7-2; D is possibly TRBD2 (5 bases). This CDR3 has 15 amino acids. Germline V gives CDR1 SGHTA, CDR2 FQGNSA. V was pared by 1 base and J by 0 bases, with 8 bases between. The CDR3 loop reads CASSLGRGSTDTQYF. The CDR3 DNA is TGTGCCAGCAGCTTAGGTCGCGGGAGCACAGATACGCAGTATTTT.

The chain is built from TRBV6-5 and TRBJ2-5; D not certain. The CDR3 spans 14 residues. Germline V gene sequence: CDR1 MNHEY, CDR2 SVGAGI. V shed 0 bases and J shed 1 base, with 6 bases lying between them. The CDR3 protein is CASSYSTFQETQYF. In DNA, the CDR3 is TGTGCCAGCAGTTACTCGACATTCCAAGAGACCCAGTACTTC.

This clonotype was observed a few times. The chain combines TRBV6-5 with TRBJ2-5, with 7 bases matching TRBD1. V lost 2 bases to trimming and J lost 1 base; unmatched junction nucleotides: 4. In germline, CDR1 is MNHEY, CDR2 SVGAGI. The CDR3 spans 15 residues. The CDR3 DNA reads TGTGCCAGCAGTTACGCTGACAGGGTCCAAGAGACCCAGTACTTC. Encoded protein: CASSYADRVQETQYF.

This chain links TRBV7-2 with TRBJ2-7; tentative D call: TRBD2 (6 bases). CDR1 and CDR2 (germline): SGHTA, FQGNSA. V lost 5 bases and J 5 bases, leaving 19 bases between the germline ends. This CDR3 has 15 amino acids. The CDR3 is CASSPRGGTPHEQYF. CDR3 bases: TGTGCCAGCAGCCCGCGGGGCGGGACCCCCCACGAGCAGTACTTC.

As concerns this clonotype: One end of the junction varies from germline; a read error may be responsible. The gene calls are TRBV7-2 and TRBJ2-2, with TRBD1 matching 11 bases. The CDR3 consists of 15 residues. Germline values: CDR1 SGHTA, CDR2 FQGNSA. CDR3 bases: TGCGCCAGCAGCCAGGGGGGACAGGGGGCCGGGGAGCTGTTTTTT. Translated: CASSQGGQGAGELFF.

This clonotype appeared once. V gene TRBV9 combines with J gene TRBJ1-1; D is ambiguous. The CDR3 is 14 amino acids. The ends were cut back, 5 bases at V and 2 bases at J, with 13 bases in the middle. Germline CDR1 reads SGDLS; CDR2 reads YYNGEE. CDR3 sequence reads: CASRGNNDNTEAFF. The CDR3, as DNA: TGTGCCAGCAGGGGAAACAACGACAACACTGAAGCTTTCTTT.

The chain uses TRBV7-9 and TRBJ1-1; 11 bases agree with TRBD1. The CDR3 runs to 16 residues. From germline, CDR1 is SEHNR and CDR2 FQNEAQ (reference sequence). The V gene end was trimmed by 7 bases and the J gene end by 2 bases; junction bases not matched to a gene: 9. CDR3 sequence (DNA): TGTGCCAGCAACCCGGACAGGGGGCTCTTCAACACTGAAGCTTTCTTT. Its translation: CASNPDRGLFNTEAFF.

This clonotype was counted between two and nine times. This sequence joins TRBV7-9 and TRBJ2-2, with a tentative D call TRBD2 (6 bases). Looked up from germline, CDR1 is SEHNR and CDR2 is FQNEAQ (reference sequence). V was trimmed by 4 bases and J by 4 bases, leaving 10 bases between them. This CDR3 contains 14 residues. CDR3 residues: CASSYLASTGELFF. The CDR3 DNA reads as TGTGCCAGCAGCTATCTAGCGAGCACCGGGGAGCTGTTTTTT.

In DNA, the CDR3 is TGCAGTGCTCCCCTGGCGGGAAGCAATCAGCCCCAGCATTTT. This translates into CSAPLAGSNQPQHF. The chain combines TRBV20-1 with TRBJ1-5; D gene uncertain. Trimming shortened V by 5 bases and J by 1 base, and 12 bases separated the two germline ends. The length of the CDR3 is 14 residues. Germline loops: CDR1 DFQATT, CDR2 SNEGSKA (reference sequence).

This clonotype has more than one count but fewer than ten. The chain employs TRBV7-2 and TRBJ1-2; a possible D gene is TRBD1 (5 bases). The germline CDR1 and CDR2 sequences are SGHTA and FQGNSA. V gave up 5 bases and J gave up 7 bases, with 20 bases separating them. This CDR3 has 15 amino acids. The CDR3 is CASSQGTLGRAGYTF. CDR3 nucleotide sequence: TGTGCCAGCAGCCAAGGGACCCTCGGTAGGGCTGGCTACACCTTC.

In this sample, this clonotype turned up a few times. CDR3 nucleotide sequence: TGTGCCAGCCGGGACAGGGGGCAGAGCACTGAAGCTTTCTTT. Encoded protein: CASRDRGQSTEAFF. The chain joins TRBV6-5 to TRBJ1-1, with 12 positions matching TRBD1. V shed 8 bases, J shed 4 bases, and the junction held 5 bases outside the gene matches. CDR1 MNHEY and CDR2 SVGAGI come from the germline V gene. CDR3 length equals 14 residues.

This chain connects TRBV10-3 to TRBJ2-2; 8 bases align to TRBD1. Germline V gives CDR1 ENHRY, CDR2 SYGVKD. The CDR3 extends over 13 amino acids. V lost 6 bases, J lost 7 bases, and 4 bases stayed unmatched. The CDR3 protein is CAIRLDRDGELFF. In DNA form, the CDR3 reads TGTGCCATCAGATTGGACAGGGACGGGGAGCTGTTTTTT.

There are many counts of this clonotype. The gene calls are TRBV29-1 and TRBJ2-2, with D maybe TRBD1 (6 bases). V lost 5 bases, J lost 6 bases, and 13 bases lay in between. CDR1 is SQVTM, CDR2 ANQGSEA, per germline. The CDR3 has 13 amino acids. The CDR3 nucleotides read TGCAGCGTTTCTACAGGGTTCTCCGGGGAGCTGTTTTTT. Protein product: CSVSTGFSGELFF.

V gene TRBV7-9 combines with J gene TRBJ2-2; D unclear. The germline gives CDR1 SEHNR, CDR2 FQNEAQ (reference sequence). This CDR3 has 14 residues. Trimming left V 7 bases short and J 4 bases short, with 13 bases between. In DNA, the CDR3 is TGTGCCAGCACCCCCCCGGAAGGCACCGGGGAGCTGTTTTTT. Translation: CASTPPEGTGELFF. The variable domain in full, completed from reference TRBV7-9 and TRBJ2-2, reads DTGVSQNPRHKITKRGQNVTFRCDPISEHNRLYWYRQTLGQGPEFLTYFQNEAQLEKSRLLSDRFSAERPKGSFSTLEIQRTEQGDSAMYLCASTPPEGTGELFFGEGSRLTVL.

J is TRBJ1-1 and V is TRBV7-9, with 8 bases identical to TRBD1. V shed 5 bases and J 0 bases; nucleotides not matched to a gene: 11. CDR3 length equals 17 residues. Germline CDR1 reads SEHNR; CDR2 reads FQNEAQ (reference sequence). The CDR3: CASSRTFRGPMNTEAFF. CDR3 nucleotide sequence: TGTGCCAGCAGCCGGACTTTCAGGGGGCCAATGAACACTGAAGCTTTCTTT.

The chain carries TRBV29-1 and TRBJ2-7; no clear D. Germline V gene lookup returns CDR1 SQVTM and CDR2 ANQGSEA. CDR3 length: 14 amino acids. V lost 5 bases and J 2 bases, leaving 16 bases between the germline ends. The CDR3 nucleotides are TGCAGCGTTCGGAAGGGTGTTTCACCCTACGAGCAGTACTTC. The encoded protein is CSVRKGVSPYEQYF.

Note on this clonotype: The junction differs from germline at one of its ends, possibly a read error. This CDR3 reads CASSYEGRPSGNTIYF. DNA of the CDR3: TGTGCCAGCAGTTACGAGGGCAGACCCTCTGGAAACACCATATATTTT. This chain connects TRBV10-3 to TRBJ1-3, with D hard to call. Germline lookup yields CDR1 ENHRY and CDR2 SYGVKD. The CDR3 has 16 residues.

This clonotype came up a few times. The chain recombines TRBV7-2 with TRBJ2-7; D remains ambiguous. Trimming pared 5 bases from V and 4 bases from J, leaving 6 bases between. CDR1 SGHTA and CDR2 FQGNSA come from the germline V gene. CDR3 length equals 11 residues. CDR3 residues: CASSPMYEQYF. For the CDR3, the DNA is TGTGCCAGCAGCCCCATGTACGAGCAGTACTTC. Variable domain in full (rest from reference TRBV7-2 and TRBJ2-7): GAGVSQSPSNKVTEKGKDVELRCDPISGHTALYWYRQSLGQGLEFLIYFQGNSAPDKSGLPSDRFSAERTGGSVSTLTIQRTQQEDSAVYLCASSPMYEQYFGPGTRLTVT.

This clonotype has a handful of counts. The chain has TRBV12-3 or TRBV12-4 and TRBJ1-2, with TRBD1 as a possible D gene (6 bases). The CDR3 sequence is 17 residues long. The V end was cut by 6 bases, the J end by 4 bases, with 24 bases between. The CDR3 DNA is TGTGCCAGCAGCCCCCTAGGAACACAGGGAACCGGCTATGGCTACACCTTC. Translated, it gives CASSPLGTQGTGYGYTF.